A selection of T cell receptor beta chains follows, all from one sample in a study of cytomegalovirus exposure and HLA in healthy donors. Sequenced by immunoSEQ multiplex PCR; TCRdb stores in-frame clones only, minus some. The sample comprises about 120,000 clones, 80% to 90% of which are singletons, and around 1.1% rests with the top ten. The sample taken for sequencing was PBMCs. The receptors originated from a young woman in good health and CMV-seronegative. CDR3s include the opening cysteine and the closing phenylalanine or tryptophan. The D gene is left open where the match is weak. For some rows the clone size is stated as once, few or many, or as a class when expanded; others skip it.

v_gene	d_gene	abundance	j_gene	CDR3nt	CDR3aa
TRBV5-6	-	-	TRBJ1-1	TGTGCCAGCAGCTTGCTAGGTGACGAAGCTTTCTTT	CASSLLGDEAFF
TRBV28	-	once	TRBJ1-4	TGTGCCAGCAGTCCACATACAACTAATGAAAAACTGTTTTTT	CASSPHTTNEKLFF
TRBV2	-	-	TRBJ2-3	TGTGCCAGCAGCGGAGAGGGATTAGGTACGCAGTATTTT	CASSGEGLGTQYF
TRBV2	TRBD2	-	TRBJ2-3	TGTGCCAGCAGGCCCACTAGCGGGGAGGTCGATACGCAGTATTTT	CASRPTSGEVDTQYF
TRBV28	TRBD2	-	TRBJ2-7	TGTGCCAGCAGTTCCCCTACTAGCGGGAGAGCCTACGAGCAGTACTTC	CASSSPTSGRAYEQYF
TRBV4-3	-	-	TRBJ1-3	TGCGCCAGCAGCCAAGGCCGGGTTTCGGGAGGAAACACCATATATTTT	CASSQGRVSGGNTIYF
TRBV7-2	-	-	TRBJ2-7	TGTGCCAGCAGCTTAGGGGCCCCCTACGAGCAGTACTTC	CASSLGAPYEQYF
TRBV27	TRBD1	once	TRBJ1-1	TGTGCCAGCAGCGCCCTCTTGGGACAGGGGAACACTGAAGCTTTCTTT	CASSALLGQGNTEAFF
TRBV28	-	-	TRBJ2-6	TGTGCCAGCAGTAAAGGGGTAATGGAGGCCAACGTCCTGACTTTC	CASSKGVMEANVLTF
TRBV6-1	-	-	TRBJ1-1	TGTGCCAGCATCCGGGACAACACCTTAGCTGAAGCTTTCTTT	CASIRDNTLAEAFF
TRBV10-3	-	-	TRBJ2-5	TGTGCCATCAGTTACAGGGGGGGGGAGACCCAGTACTTC	CAISYRGGETQYF
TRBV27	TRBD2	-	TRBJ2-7	TGTGCCAGCAGTTCCATCTGGATCGCTAGCGGATACGAGCAGTACTTC	CASSSIWIASGYEQYF
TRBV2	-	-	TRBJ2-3	TGTGCCAGCAGTGAAAACGGAGATACGCAGTATTTT	CASSENGDTQYF
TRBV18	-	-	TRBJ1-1	TGTGCCACCTCGCAGGGGACGAACACTGAAGCTTTCTTT	CATSQGTNTEAFF
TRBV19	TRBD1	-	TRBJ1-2	TGTGCCAGTATCGGGACAGGGGCCGTCAATGGCTACACCTTC	CASIGTGAVNGYTF
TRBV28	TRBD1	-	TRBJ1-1	TGTGCCAGCAGGACTCGGACAGGGGAAGGGACTGAAGCTTTCTTT	CASRTRTGEGTEAFF
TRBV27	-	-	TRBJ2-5	TGTGCCAGCAGTTTACTCTTACCAGGCGAGACCCAGTACTTC	CASSLLLPGETQYF
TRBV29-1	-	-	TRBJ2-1	TGCAGCGTTCGTCGGGGTCCCAATGAGCAGTTCTTC	CSVRRGPNEQFF
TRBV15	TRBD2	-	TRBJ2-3	TGTGCCACCAGTAGCGGGAGGGCCCACACAGATACGCAGTATTTT	CATSSGRAHTDTQYF
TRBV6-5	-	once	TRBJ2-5	TGTGCCAGCAGTTACAGGCGGGGAAGTGAGACCCAGTACTTC	CASSYRRGSETQYF
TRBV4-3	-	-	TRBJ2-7	TGCGCCAGCAGCCAAGACCCGACAGGCTTCTCGAATCGGGAGCAGTACTTC	CASSQDPTGFSNREQYF
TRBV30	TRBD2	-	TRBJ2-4	TGTGCCTGCTCCGGGACTAGCGAATCATGGGGAAACATTCAGTACTTC	CACSGTSESWGNIQYF
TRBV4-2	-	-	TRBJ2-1	TGTGCCAGCAGCTTGGGGGGAGAGCAGTTCTTC	CASSLGGEQFF
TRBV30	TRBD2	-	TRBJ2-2	TGTGCCTGGACTAGCGGGGGGTCCTATGTTCTTGGGGAGCTGTTTTTT	CAWTSGGSYVLGELFF
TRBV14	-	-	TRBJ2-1	TGTGCCAGCAGCCACCTAGCAGACTCCTACAATGAGCAGTTCTTC	CASSHLADSYNEQFF
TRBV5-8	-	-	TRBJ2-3	TGTGCCAGCAGTATGAGGGAACTACTTAGGGATACGCAGTATTTT	CASSMRELLRDTQYF